This T cell receptor (beta chain) was profiled in a study of cytomegalovirus exposure and HLA in healthy donors. The wider study: Of all 400 or so donors who were genotyped, roughly 83% belonged to the Caucasian-associated ancestry cluster. Study results and caveats: The authors listed around 150 TCR beta chains as cytomegalovirus-associated. Sequencing probably produced one cluster of sequence variants that were highly shared. The number of N-insertions in an Asian-associated ancestry cluster was reportedly below the approximately 690-donor mean in a later analysis.

This CDR3 comprises 13 residues. Germline-derived CDR1 and CDR2 are SGHTA and FQGTGA. The V and J ends lost 4 bases and 10 bases respectively, with 11 bases between them. PCR employed 60 Vbeta and 13 Jbeta primers. Sequenced by immunoSEQ multiplex PCR; TCRdb stores in-frame clones only, minus some. The sample includes about 160,000 clones, 80% of them seen just once. The count of this clone is one. The target antigen is unknown. The TCR originated in a male donor in good health and CMV-seropositive. The chain joins TRBV7-3 to TRBJ1-6; D remains ambiguous. Sequenced sample: PBMCs. CDR3 coding DNA: TGTGCCAGCAGCTACCTCGCGGGCTCACCCCTCCACTTT. Translating gives CASSYLAGSPLHF.